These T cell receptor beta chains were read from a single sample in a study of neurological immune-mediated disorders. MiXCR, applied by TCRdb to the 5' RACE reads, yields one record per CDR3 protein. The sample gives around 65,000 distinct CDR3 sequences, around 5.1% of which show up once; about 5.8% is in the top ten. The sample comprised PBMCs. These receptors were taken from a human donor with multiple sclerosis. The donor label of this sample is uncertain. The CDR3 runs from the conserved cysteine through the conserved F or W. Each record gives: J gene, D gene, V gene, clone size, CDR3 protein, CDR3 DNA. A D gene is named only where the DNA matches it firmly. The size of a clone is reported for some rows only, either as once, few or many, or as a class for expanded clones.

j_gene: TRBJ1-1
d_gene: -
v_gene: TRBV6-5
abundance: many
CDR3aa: CASSVDRLLVGAFF
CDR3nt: TGTGCCAGCAGCGTCGACAGGTTGCTGGTGGGAGCTTTCTTT

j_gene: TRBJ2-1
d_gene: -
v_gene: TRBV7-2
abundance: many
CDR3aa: CASSLSAGTYSEANEQFF
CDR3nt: TGTGCCAGCAGCTTATCGGCAGGGACGTATTCAGAAGCCAATGAGCAGTTCTTC

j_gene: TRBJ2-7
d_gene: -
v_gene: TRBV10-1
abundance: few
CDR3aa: CASTQEWGPTYEQYF
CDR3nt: TGCGCCAGCACCCAGGAGTGGGGACCAACCTACGAGCAGTACTTC

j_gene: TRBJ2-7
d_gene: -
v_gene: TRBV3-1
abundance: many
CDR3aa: CASSQDTPYGQYF
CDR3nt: TGTGCCAGCAGCCAAGATACCCCTTATGGGCAGTACTTC

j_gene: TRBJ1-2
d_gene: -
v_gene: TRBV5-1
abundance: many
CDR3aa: CASSLGPASDGYTF
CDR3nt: TGCGCCAGCAGCTTGGGACCTGCTAGCGATGGCTACACCTTC

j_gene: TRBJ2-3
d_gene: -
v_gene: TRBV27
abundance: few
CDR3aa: CASRVHDETDTQYF
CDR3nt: TGTGCCAGCAGGGTCCATGACGAAACAGATACGCAGTATTTT

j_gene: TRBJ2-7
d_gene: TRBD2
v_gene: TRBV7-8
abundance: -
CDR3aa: CASSYRTSGVITYEQYF
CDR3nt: TGTGCCAGCAGCTACCGGACTAGCGGGGTGATTACCTACGAGCAGTACTTC

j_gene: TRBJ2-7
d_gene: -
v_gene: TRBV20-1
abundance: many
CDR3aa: CSARLEGLYEQYF
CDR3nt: TGCAGTGCCCGACTCGAAGGGCTCTACGAGCAGTACTTC

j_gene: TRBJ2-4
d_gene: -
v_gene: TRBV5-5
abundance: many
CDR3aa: CASSLPEQGHIQYF
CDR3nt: TGTGCCAGCAGCCTCCCGGAGCAGGGTCACATTCAGTACTTC

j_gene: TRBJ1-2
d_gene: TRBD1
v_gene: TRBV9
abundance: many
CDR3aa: CASSVFQGAPGYTF
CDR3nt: TGTGCCAGCAGCGTTTTTCAGGGGGCGCCGGGCTACACCTTC

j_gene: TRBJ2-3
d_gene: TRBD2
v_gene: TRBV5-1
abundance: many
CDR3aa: CASSPGLAGTDTQYF
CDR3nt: TGCGCCAGCAGCCCGGGACTAGCGGGCACAGATACGCAGTATTTT

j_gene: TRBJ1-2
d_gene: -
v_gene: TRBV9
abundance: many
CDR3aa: CASSVGQAYGYTF
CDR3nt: TGTGCCAGCAGCGTAGGACAGGCCTATGGCTACACCTTC